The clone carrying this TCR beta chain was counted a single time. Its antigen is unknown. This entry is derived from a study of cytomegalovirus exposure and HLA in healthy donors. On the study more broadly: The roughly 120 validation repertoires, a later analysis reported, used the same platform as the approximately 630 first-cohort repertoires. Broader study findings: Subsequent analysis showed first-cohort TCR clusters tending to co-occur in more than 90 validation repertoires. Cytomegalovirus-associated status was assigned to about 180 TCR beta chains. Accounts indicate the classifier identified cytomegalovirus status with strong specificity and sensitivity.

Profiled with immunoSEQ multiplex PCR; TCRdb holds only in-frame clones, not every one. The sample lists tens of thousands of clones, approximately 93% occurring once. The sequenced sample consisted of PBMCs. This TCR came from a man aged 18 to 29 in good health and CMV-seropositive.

CDR3 coding DNA: TGTGCCAGCAGCGTCAGCGGGACCCTCCAAGAGACCCAGTACTTC. Translating it yields CASSVSGTLQETQYF. The rearrangement links TRBV9 to TRBJ2-5; 7 bases fit TRBD2. Germline V CDR1 and CDR2: SGDLS, YYNGEE. The CDR3 spans 15 residues. Unmatched junction bases numbered 5, after V lost 2 bases and J lost 1 base.